Below, 26 T cell receptor beta chains from the same sample are listed, as sequenced in a study of T-cell memory formation after mild COVID-19 (dated by TCRdb to the early 2020s). Receptor amplification or capture employed 5' RACE. Sequencing relied on an Illumina NovaSeq 6000. TCRdb took the public reads, trimmed them with fastp at Q25, ran MiXCR for clone calling and kept in-frame beta chains. CDR3 protein duplicates are merged, each entry listing the most common genes and DNA. The sample table lists over 120,000 distinct CDR3 sequences, around 25% of them with a count of one. The ten most abundant clones make up less than 25% of the sample. Sequencing used PBMCs or a T cell subset sorted from them (not recorded which). The receptors stem from an adult woman who had mild COVID-19 (a few samples of this study predate the infection). The sample titles of this study are shuffled in the database, so cell type and time point are left out; the donor was told from shared clones.

A few counts support this clonotype. The chain couples TRBV20-1 to TRBJ2-3, with TRBD1 identical over 7 bases. The CDR3 totals 17 residues. Germline V gene lookup returns CDR1 DFQATT and CDR2 SNEGSKA (reference sequence). The junction had 19 bases not matched to a gene; V was cut back by 6 bases and J by 4 bases. CDR3 sequence (DNA): TGCAGTGCCGCAACCCTGGACGAGGGGGCCGGCCCAGATACGCAGTATTTT. This translates into CSAATLDEGAGPDTQYF.

The gene calls are TRBV7-9 and TRBJ1-2; no definite D call. Germline values: CDR1 SEHNR, CDR2 FQNEAQ (reference sequence). Trimming took 4 bases from V and 0 from J, leaving 6 bases between them. This CDR3 comprises 13 residues. The CDR3 region is CASSSRSNYGYTF. For the CDR3, the DNA is TGTGCCAGCAGCTCCCGCTCTAACTATGGCTACACCTTC. Combining the CDR3 with reference TRBV7-9 and TRBJ1-2 gives the whole variable domain DTGVSQNPRHKITKRGQNVTFRCDPISEHNRLYWYRQTLGQGPEFLTYFQNEAQLEKSRLLSDRFSAERPKGSFSTLEIQRTEQGDSAMYLCASSSRSNYGYTFGSGTRLTVV.

This chain connects TRBV5-5 to TRBJ2-7; possibly TRBD1 or TRBD2 for D (5 bases each). Germline V gene sequence: CDR1 SGHKS, CDR2 YYEKEE (reference sequence). The CDR3 has 13 amino acids. Trimming shortened V by 3 bases and J by 6 bases, and 13 bases separated the two germline ends. CDR3 DNA: TGTGCCAGCAGCTCTAGGGACGGATCCGAGCAGTACTTC. The encoded protein is CASSSRDGSEQYF.

V is TRBV15 and J is TRBJ2-4; D gene uncertain. Per the germline V gene, CDR1 is LNHNV and CDR2 is YYDKDF (reference sequence). The CDR3 runs to 14 residues. Trimming removed 1 base from V and 9 bases from J, with 13 bases in between. CDR3 residues: CATSRGWAPSIQYF. As DNA, the CDR3 is TGTGCCACCAGCAGAGGTTGGGCCCCGAGCATTCAGTACTTC.

In this sample, this clonotype turned up many times. The genes are TRBV3-1 and TRBJ2-3; maybe TRBD1 (6 bases). CDR3 size: 15 residues. V lost 1 base, J lost 2 bases, and 10 bases lay in between. Germline V CDR1 and CDR2: LGHDT, YNNKEL (reference sequence). CDR3 loop: CASSQGWGPTDTQYF. CDR3 sequence (DNA): TGTGCCAGCAGCCAAGGGTGGGGGCCCACAGATACGCAGTATTTT.

This clonotype has ten or more counts. The rearrangement links TRBV20-1 to TRBJ2-3; 11 bases agree with TRBD2. The CDR3 sequence is 18 residues long. V lost 0 bases and J lost 4; bases outside the gene matches: 12. Germline V gene sequence: CDR1 DFQATT, CDR2 SNEGSKA (reference sequence). The CDR3 sequence: CSARDGLAGGLRADTQYF. The DNA of the CDR3 is TGCAGTGCTAGAGATGGGCTAGCGGGGGGCCTTCGCGCAGATACGCAGTATTTT.

This clonotype has more than one count but fewer than ten. V gene TRBV24-1 combines with J gene TRBJ2-7; D not resolved. Germline CDR1 and CDR2: KGHDR and SFDVKD. The CDR3 spans 17 residues. Trimming removed 0 bases from V and 2 bases from J, with 16 bases in between. CDR3 residues: CATSDLSPDGRAYEQYF. The CDR3 region has the DNA TGTGCCACCAGTGATTTGAGCCCGGACGGAAGAGCCTACGAGCAGTACTTC.

This clonotype was recorded at least ten times. The rearrangement joins TRBV7-3 to TRBJ2-5; TRBD1 aligns across 10 bases. Germline assignment: CDR1 SGHTA and CDR2 FQGTGA. This CDR3 is 14 amino acids long. V was clipped by 4 bases and J by 2 bases; unmatched bases: 1. For the CDR3, the DNA is TGTGCCAGCAGCTGGACAGGGGGTCAAGAGACCCAGTACTTC. Its protein product is CASSWTGGQETQYF.

This clonotype has more than one count but fewer than ten. This chain connects TRBV19 to TRBJ1-1; unclear D gene. This CDR3 is 13 amino acids long. The germline V and J ends were trimmed by 2 bases and 6 bases, with 10 bases remaining between them. Germline CDR1 and CDR2: LNHDA and SQIVND (reference sequence). The CDR3 sequence: CASSIIAAAEAFF. The CDR3, as DNA: TGTGCCAGTAGTATAATCGCGGCGGCTGAAGCTTTCTTT.

The chain is built from TRBV30 and TRBJ2-5, with D perhaps matching TRBD1 or TRBD2 (5 bases each). V lost 5 bases, J lost 0 bases, and 16 bases lay in between. CDR1 and CDR2 (germline): GTSNPN, SVGIG (reference sequence). The CDR3 length is 15 residues. The CDR3 DNA is TGTGCCTGGGAGGTCGGGACCTTGTACCAAGAGACCCAGTACTTC. The encoded protein is CAWEVGTLYQETQYF.

This chain links TRBV11-2 with TRBJ2-5; D remains unclear. Germline V gene sequence: CDR1 SGHAT, CDR2 FQNNGV. CDR3 length: 14 residues. The V end lost 5 bases, the J end lost 5 bases, and 15 bases lay between the germline ends. The CDR3 DNA reads as TGTGCCAGCAGCCTGACTGGCATGTGGGAGACCCAGTACTTC. This codes for CASSLTGMWETQYF.

CDR3 sequence: CATSDLTSGADTQYF. CDR3 sequence (DNA): TGTGCCACCAGTGACTTGACTAGCGGGGCAGATACGCAGTATTTT. This chain uses TRBV24-1 with TRBJ2-3; 11 bases fit TRBD2. The CDR3 covers 15 residues. Germline lookup yields CDR1 KGHDR and CDR2 SFDVKD. With 4 bases clipped from V and 4 bases from J, the junction kept 3 bases outside the gene matches.

The V call is TRBV6-5, the J call TRBJ2-1, with 7 bases identical to TRBD2. This CDR3 is 15 amino acids long. After removal of 0 bases from V and 7 bases from J, the junction contained 6 bases not matched to a gene. Germline loops: CDR1 MNHEY, CDR2 SVGAGI. CDR3 in DNA: TGTGCCAGCAGTTACTCGGGAGGGCCAAATAATGAGCAGTTCTTC. It is translated as CASSYSGGPNNEQFF.

This clonotype was counted only a few times. This chain joins TRBV20-1 and TRBJ1-1; a weak D match, TRBD1 (5 bases). CDR1 is DFQATT, CDR2 SNEGSKA, per germline (reference sequence). V was cut by 6 bases and J by 4 bases, with 15 bases left in between. This CDR3 is 13 amino acids long. CDR3 bases: TGCAGTGCCAGTGGGGCAGGGATCACTGAAGCTTTCTTT. Amino acid sequence: CSASGAGITEAFF.

This clonotype was detected only a few times. The V and J genes are TRBV28 and TRBJ2-7, with 8 positions matching TRBD1. J gave up 3 bases and V 2 bases, and 6 bases lay outside the gene matches. This CDR3 region has 15 residues. The germline V gene encodes CDR1 MDHEN and CDR2 SYDVKM. The CDR3 DNA reads TGTGCCAGCAGTTTAAGACAGGGGTCGGTCTACGAGCAGTACTTC. Its translation is CASSLRQGSVYEQYF.

This clonotype was found a few times. The CDR3: CASSLLGGRNTEAFF. CDR3 nucleotide sequence: TGTGCCAGCAGCCTCCTGGGGGGCAGGAACACTGAAGCTTTCTTT. The gene calls are TRBV14 and TRBJ1-1, with D possibly being TRBD1 (6 bases). Deletions cut 4 bases from V and 1 base from J, with 13 bases between. The CDR3 is 15 amino acids. The germline V gene has CDR1 SGHDN and CDR2 FVKESK.

The rearrangement links TRBV2 to TRBJ1-1, with a weak D call TRBD1 (5 bases). The CDR3 sequence is 14 residues long. Trimming cost V 4 bases and J 4 bases, with 13 bases left between them. CDR1 SNHLY and CDR2 FYNNEI come from the germline V gene. The CDR3 spells CASSVSQGGTEAFF. The CDR3 DNA follows: TGTGCCAGCAGTGTCAGCCAGGGAGGCACTGAAGCTTTCTTT.

A few counts support this clonotype. The chain combines TRBV7-3 with TRBJ2-5, with D perhaps matching TRBD1 or TRBD2 (6 bases each). The CDR3 is 17 residues long. Germline V gene lookup returns CDR1 SGHTA and CDR2 FQGTGA. Trimming took off 0 bases at V and 1 base at J, with 15 bases between the two ends. CDR3 in amino acids: CASSLTGGSQGQETQYF. Here the CDR3 DNA reads TGTGCCAGCAGCTTAACCGGGGGCTCACAGGGCCAAGAGACCCAGTACTTC.

This clonotype was seen only a few times. The V call is TRBV5-5, the J call TRBJ2-1; tentative D call: TRBD2 (5 bases). The germline CDR1 and CDR2 sequences are SGHKS and YYEKEE (reference sequence). The CDR3 length is 14 residues. V was pared by 2 bases and J by 5 bases, with 11 bases between. The CDR3 is CASSLKGADNEQFF. In DNA, the CDR3 is TGTGCCAGCAGCTTAAAGGGAGCCGACAATGAGCAGTTCTTC.

The CDR3 bases are TGCAGTGCTAGAGAACCGGGGGGCATTCAGTACTTC. It encodes CSAREPGGIQYF. V is TRBV20-1 and J is TRBJ2-4, with TRBD2 identical over 7 bases. Germline loops: CDR1 DFQATT, CDR2 SNEGSKA (reference sequence). The CDR3 totals 12 residues. The ends lost 0 bases at V and 9 bases at J; junction bases unmatched: 2.

This chain uses TRBV30 with TRBJ2-2, with TRBD1 matching over 10 bases. Germline V gene data show CDR1 as GTSNPN and CDR2 as SVGIG (reference sequence). The CDR3 sequence is 14 residues long. The J segment lost 6 bases and the V segment lost 4 bases, leaving 5 bases of the junction unmatched. The CDR3 bases are TGTGCCTGGATTGCAGGACAGGGGGCCGGGGAGCTGTTTTTT. It encodes CAWIAGQGAGELFF.

In nucleotides, the CDR3 is TGTGCCAGCAGCCCCGACGGTCACAATGAGCAGTTCTTC. Its translation is CASSPDGHNEQFF. The V call is TRBV4-2, the J call TRBJ2-1, with D uncertain. The CDR3 is 13 residues long. Trimming left V 4 bases short and J 5 bases short, with 9 bases between. Germline V gene lookup returns CDR1 LGHNA and CDR2 YNFKEQ.

Only a few counts were recorded for this clonotype. V is TRBV15 and J is TRBJ2-7, with 7 bases lining up with TRBD2. The CDR3 has 14 residues. Germline CDR1 reads LNHNV; CDR2 reads YYDKDF (reference sequence). V trimming: 3 bases; J trimming: 1 base; junction bases outside the gene matches: 3. The CDR3 loop reads CATSRERGSYEQYF. The CDR3 DNA is TGTGCCACCAGCAGGGAGCGGGGATCCTACGAGCAGTACTTC.

The chain couples TRBV4-1 to TRBJ2-7; 7 bases match TRBD2. The ends lost 0 bases at V and 2 bases at J; junction bases unmatched: 4. Germline-derived CDR1 and CDR2 are MGHRA and YSYEKL. The CDR3 has 15 amino acids. CDR3 nucleotides: TGCGCCAGCAGCCAAGAGGGACTAATTGCCTACGAGCAGTACTTC. The encoded protein is CASSQEGLIAYEQYF.

This chain connects TRBV7-9 to TRBJ2-4; TRBD2 might be the D (6 bases). CDR3 length: 16 amino acids. Deletions cut 4 bases from V and 5 bases from J, with 18 bases between. Germline loops: CDR1 SEHNR, CDR2 FQNEAQ (reference sequence). The CDR3 DNA reads as TGTGCCAGCAGCTCCCCTATAGCGGCTCCAGAAAACATTCAGTACTTC. Translated: CASSSPIAAPENIQYF.

The rearrangement uses TRBV30 and TRBJ1-3, with a weak D call TRBD1 (6 bases). Germline assignment: CDR1 GTSNPN and CDR2 SVGIG (reference sequence). V lost 0 bases, J lost 4 bases, and 13 bases lay in between. This CDR3 spans 15 amino acids. The CDR3 nucleotides read TGTGCCTGGAGTGTGTGGGACATTCGCGGAAACACCATATATTTT. Translated: CAWSVWDIRGNTIYF. The variable domain in full, with the rest retrieved from reference TRBV30 and TRBJ1-3, is SQTIHQWPATLVQPVGSPLSLECTVEGTSNPNLYWYRQAAGRGLQLLFYSVGIGQISSEVPQNLSASRPQDRQFILSSKKLLLSDSGFYLCAWSVWDIRGNTIYFGEGSWLTVV.